A single sample gave rise to the 15 T cell receptor beta chains below, sequenced in a study of tumor and adjacent non-tumor tissue in lung cancer. The template was RNA from unsorted bulk tissue. TCRbeta libraries were built with three rounds of nested PCR, modified from ARM-PCR. TCRdb used MiXCR to reprocess the multiplex PCR reads, holding one entry per CDR3 protein. The sample records 200,000 to 250,000 distinct CDR3 sequences, roughly 70% being singletons. Sequenced: lung tumor tissue. The receptors originated from a man in his 60s with non-small cell lung cancer.

This clonotype was detected only once. This may arise from a read error, as a much more abundant clone is one base away. This chain links TRBV4-2 with TRBJ1-5; tentative D call: TRBD1 (6 bases). The CDR3 consists of 16 residues. Germline CDR1 and CDR2: LGHNA and YNFKEQ. CDR3 region: CVSSQDLRGGGQPQHF. The DNA of the CDR3 is TGTGTCAGCAGCCAAGATTTGAGGGGAGGGGGTCAGCCCCAGCATTTT.

Concerning this clonotype itself: One junction end disagrees with the germline gene, perhaps due to a read error. The chain has TRBV4-1 and TRBJ2-1; TRBD1 agrees at 8 bases. The CDR3 length is 17 residues. From germline, CDR1 is MGHRA and CDR2 YSYEKL. DNA for the CDR3: TGCCTCAGCAGCCAAGATCGGGGCCCCAGGGGGCGGGGTGAGCAGTTATTC. It is translated as CLSSQDRGPRGRGEQLF.

This chain connects TRBV10-1 to TRBJ1-2, with D hard to call. V shed 1 base and J shed 4 bases, with 13 bases lying between them. Germline V gives CDR1 WNHNN, CDR2 SYGVQD (reference sequence). The CDR3 is 15 residues long. CDR3 residues: CASSEFPTTTYGYTF. Here the CDR3 DNA reads TGCGCCAGCAGTGAGTTCCCTACAACTACCTATGGCTACACCTTC.

The chain has TRBV20-1 and TRBJ2-2; TRBD2 matches at 10 bases. V was clipped by 2 bases and J by 5 bases; unmatched bases: 2. The germline CDR1 and CDR2 sequences are DFQATT and SNEGSKA (reference sequence). CDR3 length: 14 residues. In DNA, the CDR3 is TGCAGTGCTAGACCTAGCGGGAGAACCGGGGAGCTGTTTTTT. Protein: CSARPSGRTGELFF.

The chain combines TRBV12-3 or TRBV12-4 with TRBJ2-7; D is ambiguous. The length of the CDR3 is 14 residues. V was cut by 5 bases and J by 4 bases, with 15 bases left in between. CDR3 amino acids: CASSRRLMAYEQYF. The CDR3 DNA is TGTGCCAGCAGTCGTCGTTTGATGGCATACGAGCAGTACTTC.

Comments on this clonotype: Germline is not matched at one junction end, which may reflect a read error. The chain joins TRBV20-1 to TRBJ2-1; TRBD2 matches at 7 bases. The CDR3 covers 15 residues. The germline V gene has CDR1 DFQATT and CDR2 SNEGSKA (reference sequence). DNA of the CDR3: TGCAGTGCTCGCCGCGGCGGGGGAGCGTTCGATGAGCAGTTGTTC. This sequence encodes CSARRGGGAFDEQLF.

This clonotype was recorded at least ten times. The rearrangement uses TRBV4-3 and TRBJ2-5; a possible D gene is TRBD2 (7 bases). The V end lost 0 bases, the J end lost 5 bases, and 16 bases lay between the germline ends. This CDR3 has 16 amino acids. Germline V CDR1 and CDR2: LGHNA, YSLEER. This CDR3 is CASSQDLPGGRETQYF. The CDR3 DNA is TGCGCCAGCAGCCAAGATCTGCCGGGGGGCAGGGAGACCCAGTACTTC.

For this clonotype: Germline and junction disagree at one end, which may indicate a read error. The V call is TRBV6-5, the J call TRBJ2-7; perhaps TRBD2 as D (5 bases). The CDR3 has 14 amino acids. Germline loops: CDR1 MNHEY, CDR2 SVGAGI. CDR3 sequence reads: CVSITPGLGNEQYF. CDR3 bases: TGTGTCAGCATAACTCCGGGCCTCGGGAACGAGCAGTACTTC.

This clonotype appeared once. V gene TRBV5-1 combines with J gene TRBJ2-3; tentatively, D is TRBD2 (5 bases). Deletions cut 1 base from V and 6 bases from J, with 18 bases between. The CDR3 is 16 amino acids. CDR1 SGHRS and CDR2 YFSETQ come from the germline V gene. The CDR3 is CASSLRPRVGHDTQYF. The CDR3 DNA reads as TGCGCCAGCAGCTTGAGGCCGCGGGTGGGCCATGATACGCAGTATTTT.

To note about this clonotype: A much larger clonotype is one base distant, so this may be a read error. Without the conserved terminal phenylalanine or tryptophan, this CDR3 likely stems from a read error. The chain employs TRBV12-3 or TRBV12-4 and TRBJ1-6; D is undetermined. V lost 0 bases and J 6 bases, leaving 6 bases between the germline ends. This CDR3 region has 14 residues. DNA for the CDR3: TGTGCCAGCAGTTTAGCCGGGTTTAATTCACCCCTCCACCTT. Translating it yields CASSLAGFNSPLHL.

About this clonotype itself: A read error may produce the germline difference seen at one junction end. The chain couples TRBV11-3 to TRBJ2-7; D tentatively reads TRBD1 or TRBD2 (5 bases each). The V gene's germline CDR1 is SGHNT and CDR2 YENEEA. This CDR3 spans 17 amino acids. The CDR3 coding sequence is TGTGTCAGCAGCCCACCTCAAGGGACGGCAGGTTCCTACGAGCAGAACTTC. Its protein product is CVSSPPQGTAGSYEQNF.

A remark on this clonotype: The CDR3 does not close with the conserved phenylalanine or tryptophan, likely indicating a read error. The chain employs TRBV5-6 and TRBJ1-6; no definite D call. Per the germline V gene, CDR1 is SGHDT and CDR2 is YYEEEE. V was pared by 0 bases and J by 0 bases, with 10 bases between. The CDR3 sequence is 17 residues long. In DNA, the CDR3 is TGTGCCAGCAGCTTGGTTTTGGGCAGCTCCTATAATTCACCCCTCCACTCT. Protein: CASSLVLGSSYNSPLHS.

This clonotype was seen at least ten times. V and J are TRBV29-1 and TRBJ2-7; TRBD1 agrees at 7 bases. V was clipped by 6 bases and J by 2 bases; unmatched bases: 10. Germline assignment: CDR1 SQVTM and CDR2 ANQGSEA. The CDR3 extends over 14 amino acids. CDR3 protein: CSVHGTQGAYEQYF. The CDR3 bases are TGCAGCGTCCACGGGACCCAGGGGGCCTACGAGCAGTACTTC.

The chain is built from TRBV5-1 and TRBJ2-2; no clear D. The ends were cut back, 9 bases at V and 8 bases at J, with 20 bases in the middle. From germline, CDR1 is SGHRS and CDR2 YFSETQ. CDR3 length: 14 residues. This CDR3 is CATSSWASGGELFF. Written as DNA, the CDR3 is TGCGCCACCAGTTCCTGGGCCAGTGGAGGGGAGCTGTTTTTT. Supplemented by reference TRBV5-1 and TRBJ2-2, the full variable domain reads KAGVTQTPRYLIKTRGQQVTLSCSPISGHRSVSWYQQTPGQGLQFLFEYFSETQRNKGNFPGRFSGRQFSNSRSEMNVSTLELGDSALYLCATSSWASGGELFFGEGSRLTVL.

Points on this clonotype: The conserved final phenylalanine or tryptophan is absent from the CDR3, which likely points to a read error. This chain uses TRBV11-3 with TRBJ1-6; D possibly corresponds to TRBD1 (5 bases). Germline V gives CDR1 SGHNT, CDR2 YENEEA. The CDR3 spans 15 residues. The CDR3 nucleotides read TGTGCCAGCAGCCGTGACACAGGATTTAATTCATCCCTCCACTCT. This gives the protein CASSRDTGFNSSLHS.